Below, 4 T cell receptor beta chains from the same sample are listed, as sequenced in a study of T cell changes during pregnancy in multiple sclerosis. Sequenced by immunoSEQ multiplex PCR; TCRdb stores in-frame clones only, minus some. The profile shows more than 75,000 clones, around 93% of them singletons. The sequenced sample was peripheral blood, obtained in the third trimester of pregnancy. These receptors came from a female donor with multiple sclerosis, enrolled in a pregnancy study.

The V call is TRBV9, the J call TRBJ2-3; no firm D call. CDR1 and CDR2 (germline): SGDLS, YYNGEE. The CDR3 runs 16 residues. V lost 3 bases, J lost 2 bases, and 16 bases lay in between. Here the CDR3 DNA reads TGTGCCAGCAGCGCCCGACTCGACGCCGCCACAGATACGCAGTATTTT. Encoded protein: CASSARLDAATDTQYF.

The chain links TRBV7-6 to TRBJ2-7; 14 positions agree with TRBD2. Germline CDR1 SGHVS, CDR2 FNYEAQ. Trimming removed 4 bases from V and 2 bases from J; junction bases left unmatched: 10. The CDR3 is made up of 18 amino acids. CDR3: CASSSWTSGGPPPYEQYF. In DNA form, the CDR3 reads TGTGCCAGCAGCTCCTGGACTAGCGGGGGGCCGCCACCCTACGAGCAGTACTTC.

V gene TRBV6-4 combines with J gene TRBJ2-7, with 7 bases matching TRBD2. This CDR3 has 16 amino acids. The germline V gene encodes CDR1 MRHNA and CDR2 SNTAGT. J was trimmed by 2 bases and V by 8 bases; bases with no gene match: 15. As DNA, the CDR3 is TGTGCCAGCGCCCATACTAGCGCCGGGCCCACCTACGAGCAGTACTTC. It codes for CASAHTSAGPTYEQYF.

This clone was counted once. The DNA of the CDR3 is TGCGCCAGCAGCGGAACTAGCGGGGGAGGGGAGACCCAGTACTTC. Its translation: CASSGTSGGGETQYF. This rearrangement joins TRBV5-1 to TRBJ2-5; TRBD2 matches at 11 bases. After removal of 4 bases from V and 5 bases from J, the junction contained 7 bases not matched to a gene. Germline V gene lookup returns CDR1 SGHRS and CDR2 YFSETQ. The CDR3 loop spans 15 amino acids.